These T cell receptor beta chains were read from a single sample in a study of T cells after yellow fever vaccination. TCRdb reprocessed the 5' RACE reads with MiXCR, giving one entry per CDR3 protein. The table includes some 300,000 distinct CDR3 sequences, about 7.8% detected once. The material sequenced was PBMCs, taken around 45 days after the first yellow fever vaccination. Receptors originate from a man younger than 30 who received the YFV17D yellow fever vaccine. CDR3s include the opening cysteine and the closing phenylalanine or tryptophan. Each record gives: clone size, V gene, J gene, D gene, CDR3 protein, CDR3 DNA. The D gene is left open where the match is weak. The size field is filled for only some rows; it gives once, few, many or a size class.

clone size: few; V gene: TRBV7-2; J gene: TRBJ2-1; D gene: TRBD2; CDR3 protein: CASSLDGLAGGREQFF; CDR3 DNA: TGTGCCAGCAGCTTAGACGGACTAGCGGGGGGGCGGGAGCAGTTCTTC
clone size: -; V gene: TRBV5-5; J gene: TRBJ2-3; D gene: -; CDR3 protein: CAASGEITDTQYF; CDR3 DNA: TGTGCCGCGTCGGGGGAGATCACAGATACGCAGTATTTT
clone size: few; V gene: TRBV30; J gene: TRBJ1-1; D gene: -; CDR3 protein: CAWRGSGDIEAFF; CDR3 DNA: TGTGCCTGGAGGGGGTCCGGGGATATTGAAGCTTTCTTT
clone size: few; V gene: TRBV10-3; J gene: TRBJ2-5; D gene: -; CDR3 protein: CAISPTGGAGETQYF; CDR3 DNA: TGTGCCATCAGTCCTACAGGGGGGGCCGGTGAGACCCAGTACTTC
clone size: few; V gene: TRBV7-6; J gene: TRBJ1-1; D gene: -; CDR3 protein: CASSLASGAGHTEAFF; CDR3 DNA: TGTGCCAGCAGCTTAGCCTCTGGGGCAGGCCACACTGAAGCTTTCTTT
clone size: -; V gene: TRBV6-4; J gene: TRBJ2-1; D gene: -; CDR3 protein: CAFLREQFF; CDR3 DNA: TGTGCCTTCCTCCGGGAGCAGTTCTTC
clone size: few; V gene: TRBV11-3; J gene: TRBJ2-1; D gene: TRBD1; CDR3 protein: CASSLGQGYEQFF; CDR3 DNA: TGTGCCAGCAGCCTGGGACAGGGCTATGAGCAGTTCTTC
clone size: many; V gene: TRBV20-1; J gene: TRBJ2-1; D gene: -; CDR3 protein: CSAAGQIYNEQFF; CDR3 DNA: TGCAGTGCCGCGGGACAGATATACAATGAGCAGTTCTTC
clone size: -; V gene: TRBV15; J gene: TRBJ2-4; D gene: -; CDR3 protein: CATSRGSGQVKNIQYF; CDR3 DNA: TGTGCCACCAGCAGAGGCTCGGGACAAGTAAAAAACATTCAGTACTTC
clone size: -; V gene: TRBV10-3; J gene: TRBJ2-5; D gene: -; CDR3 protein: CAIGGYQETQYF; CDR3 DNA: TGTGCCATCGGAGGGTACCAAGAGACCCAGTACTTC
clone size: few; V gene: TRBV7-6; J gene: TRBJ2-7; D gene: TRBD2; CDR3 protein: CASSSGLAGEPYEQYF; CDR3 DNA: TGTGCCAGCAGTTCGGGACTAGCGGGGGAGCCCTACGAGCAGTACTTC
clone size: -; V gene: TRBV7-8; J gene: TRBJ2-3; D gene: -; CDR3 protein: CASSFYRSTDTQYF; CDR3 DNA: TGTGCCAGCAGCTTCTACAGATCCACAGATACGCAGTATTTT
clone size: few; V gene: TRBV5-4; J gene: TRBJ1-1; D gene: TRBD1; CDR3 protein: CASSLVRERQGVLVTEAFF; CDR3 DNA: TGTGCCAGCAGCTTGGTTCGTGAGAGACAGGGGGTTTTGGTCACTGAAGCTTTCTTT
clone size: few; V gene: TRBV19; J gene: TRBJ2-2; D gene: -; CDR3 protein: CASSIVGTAGLFF; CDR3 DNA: TGTGCCAGTAGTATAGTCGGGACGGCGGGGCTGTTTTTT
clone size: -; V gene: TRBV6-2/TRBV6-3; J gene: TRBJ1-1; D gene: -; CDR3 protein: CASSYVRTEAFF; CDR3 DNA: TGTGCCAGCAGTTACGTTCGGACTGAAGCTTTCTTT
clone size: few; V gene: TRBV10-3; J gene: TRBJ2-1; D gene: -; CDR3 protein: CASAPGPYEQFF; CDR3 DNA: TGTGCCAGTGCACCGGGACCCTATGAGCAGTTCTTC
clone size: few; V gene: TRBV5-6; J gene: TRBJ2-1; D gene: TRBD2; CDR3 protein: CASSLTSGSNEQFF; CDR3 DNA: TGTGCCAGCAGCCTGACTAGCGGGAGCAATGAGCAGTTCTTC
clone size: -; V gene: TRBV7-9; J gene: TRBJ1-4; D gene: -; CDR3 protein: CASSNPGAATNEKLFF; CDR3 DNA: TGTGCCAGCAGCAACCCAGGGGCAGCAACTAATGAAAAACTGTTTTTT
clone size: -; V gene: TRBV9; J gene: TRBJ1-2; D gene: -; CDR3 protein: CASSVREWDGYTF; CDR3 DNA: TGTGCCAGCAGCGTGCGGGAGTGGGATGGCTACACCTTC
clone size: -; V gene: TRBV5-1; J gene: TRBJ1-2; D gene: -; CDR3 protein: CASSLVQIGYTF; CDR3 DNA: TGCGCCAGCAGCTTGGTTCAAATTGGCTACACCTTC
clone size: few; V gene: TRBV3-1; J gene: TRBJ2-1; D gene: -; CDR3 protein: CASSGFLSGPHRNEQFF; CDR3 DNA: TGTGCCAGCAGCGGTTTCCTCTCGGGTCCCCATCGGAATGAGCAGTTCTTC
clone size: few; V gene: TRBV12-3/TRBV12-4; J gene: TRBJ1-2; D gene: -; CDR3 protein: CASSPSAGGYTF; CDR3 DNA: TGTGCCAGCAGTCCCTCCGCCGGTGGCTACACCTTC
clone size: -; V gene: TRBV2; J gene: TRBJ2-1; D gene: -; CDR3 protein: CASRGGVPIGEQFF; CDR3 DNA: TGTGCCAGCCGAGGGGGGGTGCCGATCGGAGAGCAGTTCTTC
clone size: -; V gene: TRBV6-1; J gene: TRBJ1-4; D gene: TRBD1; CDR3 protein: CASSSGQSLGEKLFF; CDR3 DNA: TGTGCCAGCAGCTCGGGACAGTCCCTAGGGGAAAAACTGTTTTTT
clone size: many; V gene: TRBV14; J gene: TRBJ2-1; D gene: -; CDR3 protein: CASSQVRIQQFF; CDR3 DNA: TGTGCCAGCAGCCAAGTTCGTATCCAGCAGTTCTTC
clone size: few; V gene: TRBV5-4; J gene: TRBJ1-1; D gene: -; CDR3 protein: CASSSGLSTENTEAFF; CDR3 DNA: TGTGCCAGCAGCTCGGGACTTTCTACGGAGAACACTGAAGCTTTCTTT
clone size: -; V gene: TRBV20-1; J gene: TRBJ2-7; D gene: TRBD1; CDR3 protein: CSAYQGTGQYF; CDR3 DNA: TGCAGTGCTTACCAGGGGACAGGGCAGTACTTC
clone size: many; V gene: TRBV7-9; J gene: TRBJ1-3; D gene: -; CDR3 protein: CASSFGNTIYF; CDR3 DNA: TGTGCCAGCAGCTTTGGAAACACCATATATTTT
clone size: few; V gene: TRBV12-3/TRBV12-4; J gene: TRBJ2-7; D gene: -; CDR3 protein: CASSRRRTYEQYF; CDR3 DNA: TGTGCCAGCAGCCGACGGAGAACCTACGAGCAGTACTTC
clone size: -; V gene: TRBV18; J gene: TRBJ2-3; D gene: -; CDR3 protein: CASSPPGLLVF; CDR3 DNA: TGTGCCAGCTCACCACCGGGACTCCTTGTTTTT
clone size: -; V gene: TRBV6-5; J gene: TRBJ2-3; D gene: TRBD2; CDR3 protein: CASSYHVAGGDTDTQYF; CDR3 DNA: TGTGCCAGCAGTTACCACGTAGCGGGGGGGGACACAGATACGCAGTATTTT
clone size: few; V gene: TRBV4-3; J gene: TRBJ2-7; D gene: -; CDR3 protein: CASSQERVSYEQYF; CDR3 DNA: TGCGCCAGCAGCCAAGAAAGGGTCTCCTACGAGCAGTACTTC
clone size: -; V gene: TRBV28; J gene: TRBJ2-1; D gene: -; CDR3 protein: CASSESGSSYNEQFF; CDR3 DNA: TGTGCCAGCAGTGAGAGTGGGAGCTCCTACAATGAGCAGTTCTTC
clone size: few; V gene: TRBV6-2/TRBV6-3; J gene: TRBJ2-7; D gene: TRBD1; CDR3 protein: CASGSLGTGIYEQYF; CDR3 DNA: TGTGCCAGCGGGTCCCTCGGGACAGGGATCTACGAGCAGTACTTC
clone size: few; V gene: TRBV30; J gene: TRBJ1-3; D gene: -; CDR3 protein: CAWSMGGPGNTIYF; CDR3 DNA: TGTGCCTGGAGCATGGGGGGGCCCGGAAACACCATATATTTT
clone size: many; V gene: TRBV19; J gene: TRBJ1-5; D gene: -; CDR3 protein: CASTMAGVRPQHF; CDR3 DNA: TGTGCCAGTACCATGGCGGGGGTCCGGCCCCAGCATTTT
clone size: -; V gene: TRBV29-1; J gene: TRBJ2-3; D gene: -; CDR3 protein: CSVQDTQYF; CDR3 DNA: TGCAGCGTTCAAGATACGCAGTATTTT
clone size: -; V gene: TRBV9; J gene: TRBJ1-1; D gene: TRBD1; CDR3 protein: CASSVDRGRHTEAFF; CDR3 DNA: TGTGCCAGCAGCGTCGACAGGGGACGTCACACTGAAGCTTTCTTT